A selection of T cell receptor beta chains follows, all from one sample in a study of cytomegalovirus exposure and HLA in healthy donors. Assay: immunoSEQ multiplex PCR; the TCRdb copy retains only in-frame clones and omits some. In all, the sample yields about 83,000 clones. The sample consisted of PBMCs. The receptors shown here come from a man younger than 35 in good health and CMV-seropositive. The CDR3 runs from the conserved cysteine through the conserved F or W. Each record gives: V gene, J gene, CDR3 protein.

TRBV5-1	TRBJ1-2	CASSLGAEGDYGYTF
TRBV19	TRBJ1-5	CASSWTGLSNQPQHF
TRBV6-4	TRBJ1-1	CASSDSQGDEAFF
TRBV19	TRBJ1-5	CASSTDRGRNQPQHF
TRBV14	TRBJ2-3	CASSQDLRLGYATQYF
TRBV18	TRBJ2-3	CASTWGISTNTQYF
TRBV6-6	TRBJ2-7	CASSRVIDEQYF
TRBV11-2	TRBJ1-1	CASSPRTENTEAFF
TRBV25-1	TRBJ1-4	CASSEWAGWEKLFF
TRBV6-1	TRBJ2-7	CASSEAGDEQYF
TRBV4-2	TRBJ2-7	CASSQDLSGSYREQYF
TRBV19	TRBJ1-1	CASSIDPQGWGEAFF
TRBV19	TRBJ2-7	CASSIVFGLVGEQYF
TRBV5-5	TRBJ2-7	CASSFGSYEQYF
TRBV5-1	TRBJ2-1	CASSLGASSGINEQFF
TRBV6-4	TRBJ2-3	CASSEKGGTDTQYF
TRBV13	TRBJ1-3	CASSLGGGYSGNTIYF
TRBV28	TRBJ1-4	CASSSQGDEKLFF
TRBV5-6	TRBJ1-4	CASSGTAVGATNEKLFF
TRBV4-1	TRBJ2-7	CASSRGGFPYEQYF
TRBV19	TRBJ1-1	CASSIGKSTEAFF
TRBV4-2	TRBJ2-7	CASSQFTGTSVSYEQYF
TRBV6-5	TRBJ1-4	CASSYSVQGKKLFF
TRBV19	TRBJ1-1	CASSAQGRGTEAFF
TRBV9	TRBJ2-2	CASSTGVGELFF
TRBV6-1	TRBJ2-7	CASSESGTGSYEQYF
TRBV7-9	TRBJ2-1	CASSNRGTRYNEQFF
TRBV6-1	TRBJ1-2	CASIDRGGVGYTF
TRBV2	TRBJ1-4	CASNRDRANEKLFF
TRBV18	TRBJ2-1	CASSGQGLGSDYYNEQFF
TRBV6-1	TRBJ2-7	CASSEATYEQYF
TRBV27	TRBJ2-5	CASSSQASGGAWETQYF
TRBV28	TRBJ1-2	CASSITGRRYGYTF
TRBV19	TRBJ1-5	CASSMGGAGGNQPQHF
TRBV14	TRBJ1-5	CASSQDKDRRYSNQPQHF
TRBV11-3	TRBJ2-3	CASSLGGERTDTQYF
TRBV11-2	TRBJ2-7	CASSLGLAGDIYEQYF
TRBV29-1	TRBJ2-5	CSARGGLGETQYF
TRBV28	TRBJ1-1	CASTRTGGAQNTEAFF
TRBV7-8	TRBJ2-7	CASSRDRGAFYEQYF
TRBV6-1	TRBJ1-5	CASSDLDSFNQPQHF
TRBV6-1	TRBJ1-2	CASRPGQGAGGYTF
TRBV5-1	TRBJ1-1	CASSWSDRHTEAFF
TRBV19	TRBJ1-2	CASTMGLRGYTF
TRBV5-4	TRBJ2-6	CASSLGQLSLSGANVLTF
TRBV6-1	TRBJ1-5	CASSEEEGTPQHF
TRBV29-1	TRBJ2-7	CSVTAGGAGEQYF
TRBV6-1	TRBJ1-1	CASTGYTEAFF
TRBV2	TRBJ2-7	CASSPGRGDYEQYF
TRBV19	TRBJ1-1	CASSQPGQGTEAFF
TRBV6-1	TRBJ1-1	CASREVVQGGTEAFF
TRBV4-2	TRBJ2-3	CASSQEIRGLAQNTPTDTQYF
TRBV6-1	TRBJ1-1	CASRSQGGTEAFF